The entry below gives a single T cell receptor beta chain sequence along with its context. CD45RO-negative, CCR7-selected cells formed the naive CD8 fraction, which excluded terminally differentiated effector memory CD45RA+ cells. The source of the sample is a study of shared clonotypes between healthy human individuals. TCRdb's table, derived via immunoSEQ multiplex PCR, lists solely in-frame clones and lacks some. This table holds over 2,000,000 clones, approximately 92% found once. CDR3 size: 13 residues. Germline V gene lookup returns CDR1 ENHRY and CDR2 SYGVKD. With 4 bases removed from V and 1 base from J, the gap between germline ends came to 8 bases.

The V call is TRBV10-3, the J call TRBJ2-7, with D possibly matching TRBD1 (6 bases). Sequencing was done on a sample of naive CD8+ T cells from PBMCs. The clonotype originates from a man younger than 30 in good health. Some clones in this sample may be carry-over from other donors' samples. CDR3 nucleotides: TGTGCCATCAGTGGGGACAATTCCTACGAGCAGTACTTC. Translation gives CAISGDNSYEQYF.